A selection of T cell receptor beta chains follows, all from one sample in a study of T cell repertoires in cytomegalovirus infection. These receptors lack a known antigen. TCRdb re-analysed the reads in MiXCR, keeping a single row per CDR3 protein. The sample gives 300,000 to 400,000 distinct CDR3 sequences, under 35% of which show up once; 20% is in the top ten. The sample in question was cultured PBMCs, obtained from culture after CMV antigen stimulation. These receptor sequences come from a human donor in good health (CMV status not recorded). Some clones in this sample may be carry-over from other donors' samples. The CDR3 runs from the conserved cysteine through the conserved F or W. Each record gives: CDR3 length, J gene, V gene, CDR3 protein.

>14|TRBJ2-7|TRBV29-1
CSVGLRGRSYEQYF
>17|TRBJ2-1|TRBV11-3
CASSLGRRGFLGDEQFF
>16|TRBJ1-1|TRBV7-6
CASSLAITGGGTEAFF
>16|TRBJ2-3|TRBV2
CASRLGGGLGADTQYF
>17|TRBJ2-1|TRBV6-2/TRBV6-3
CASSWGPGQGAYNEQFF
>15|TRBJ2-2|TRBV19
CASSSQGSGTGELFF
>16|TRBJ2-3|TRBV7-6
CASSLGAGRGGNTQYF
>15|TRBJ2-5|TRBV7-9
CASNHAGVPQETQYF
>13|TRBJ2-7|TRBV12-3/TRBV12-4
CASSPNPYYEQYF
>17|TRBJ2-1|TRBV6-8
CASSYSGTPGPNNEQFF
>16|TRBJ1-2|TRBV7-3
CASSPEGGVSNYGYTF
>17|TRBJ1-4|TRBV27
CASTRLPNLPHGEKLFF
>12|TRBJ2-2|TRBV2
CASSVDTGELFF
>15|TRBJ2-1|TRBV5-1
CASSQRTSGRVEQFF
>14|TRBJ1-4|TRBV20-1
CSAPLSGPNEKLFF
>11|TRBJ2-4|TRBV7-2
CASSPGGIQYF
>15|TRBJ2-3|TRBV24-1
CATSDPGDLGDTQYF
>15|TRBJ1-5|TRBV28
CASSSTRTGNQPQHF
>14|TRBJ2-7|TRBV19
CASSRTTVTYEQYF
>14|TRBJ1-2|TRBV3-1
CASSPSGRDYGYTF
>15|TRBJ1-3|TRBV27
CASSLGKSAGNTIYF
>11|TRBJ2-1|TRBV7-9
CASVRTNEQFF
>12|TRBJ2-7|TRBV10-3
CAISLTSYEQYF
>12|TRBJ1-1|TRBV6-5
CASSYSRSEAFF
>11|TRBJ2-1|TRBV28
CASSAGTEQFF
>15|TRBJ1-2|TRBV29-1
CSVEPFGRGDYGYTF
>16|TRBJ2-5|TRBV5-5
CASSLKAGPAQETQYF
>16|TRBJ1-5|TRBV19
CASRPGTGFSNQPQHF
>17|TRBJ1-1|TRBV11-2
CASSLWVQGSTSTEAFF
>15|TRBJ2-1|TRBV20-1
CSADTGTGFFNEQFF
>15|TRBJ1-5|TRBV20-1
CSARGPTGGGQPQHF
>12|TRBJ1-2|TRBV6-1
CASSSTGDGYTF
>14|TRBJ2-5|TRBV28
CASKRLAGTETQYF
>16|TRBJ2-3|TRBV27
CASSFKPTPSTDTQYF
>15|TRBJ1-1|TRBV7-3
CASSLTPGARTEAFF